The 18 T cell receptor beta chains reported below all come from one sample, sequenced in a study of OX40 agonist ivuxolimab in advanced cancers. Using immunoSEQ multiplex PCR, the repertoire was profiled, and TCRdb retains in-frame clones only, with some absent. The table includes 60,000 to 85,000 clones, about 82% detected once. The sample in question was CD4+ or CD8+ T cells sorted from blood, obtained in a trial of the OX40 agonist ivuxolimab. These receptors were collected from an adult with an advanced solid tumor such as melanoma, head and neck, liver or kidney cancer.

The chain recombines TRBV6-5 with TRBJ2-5; tentative D call: TRBD2 (5 bases). The V end lost 2 bases, the J end lost 2 bases, and 12 bases lay between the germline ends. This CDR3 is built from 15 residues. In germline, CDR1 is MNHEY, CDR2 SVGAGI. The CDR3 region is CASSYLGRKQETQYF. In DNA form, the CDR3 reads TGTGCCAGCAGTTACCTGGGGAGAAAACAAGAGACCCAGTACTTC.

This clone showed up just once. This chain joins TRBV18 and TRBJ1-2; 7 positions agree with TRBD1. V dropped 1 base and J dropped 3; count of bases not matched to a gene: 2. This CDR3 is built from 14 residues. The V gene's germline CDR1 is KGHSH and CDR2 LQKENI. DNA for the CDR3: TGTGCCAGCTCACCACGGGACAGTCACTATGGCTACACCTTC. Its translation is CASSPRDSHYGYTF.

The chain is built from TRBV18 and TRBJ2-7; 10 positions agree with TRBD2. This CDR3 spans 15 amino acids. Per the germline V gene, CDR1 is KGHSH and CDR2 is LQKENI. Germline trimming cut 0 bases from V and 2 bases from J; bases unmatched to any gene: 1. CDR3 protein: CASSPPSGRTYEQYF. CDR3 nucleotide sequence: TGTGCCAGCTCACCACCTAGCGGGAGGACCTACGAGCAGTACTTC.

The chain links TRBV30 to TRBJ1-4; 7 bases are a match to TRBD1. The germline V gene encodes CDR1 GTSNPN and CDR2 SVGIG (reference sequence). The CDR3 is 13 amino acids. V was pared by 1 base and J by 7 bases, with 3 bases of the junction left unmatched. Written as DNA, the CDR3 is TGTGCCTGGAGTGCAGGGGGAGTTGAAAAACTGTTTTTT. Translation: CAWSAGGVEKLFF.

V and J are TRBV5-4 and TRBJ2-2, with 8 bases identical to TRBD2. This CDR3 has 15 residues. V was clipped by 4 bases and J by 0 bases; unmatched bases: 2. Germline V gene data show CDR1 as SGHNT and CDR2 as YYREEE (reference sequence). The CDR3 nucleotides are TGTGCCAGCAGCGACGGGGGGGCGAACACCGGGGAGCTGTTTTTT. This encodes CASSDGGANTGELFF.

The chain joins TRBV4-2 to TRBJ1-1; 7 nucleotides line up with TRBD1. The germline V gene encodes CDR1 LGHNA and CDR2 YNFKEQ. This CDR3 comprises 16 residues. The V and J ends lost 2 bases and 1 base, in that order; junction bases with no gene match: 7. This CDR3 reads CASSQFPGQTNTEAFF. CDR3 sequence (DNA): TGTGCCAGCAGCCAATTTCCGGGACAGACGAACACTGAAGCTTTCTTT.

The V call is TRBV11-3, the J call TRBJ2-3; tentative D call: TRBD2 (6 bases). Germline V gene sequence: CDR1 SGHNT, CDR2 YENEEA. This CDR3 is built from 13 residues. Trimming removed 5 bases at V and 6 bases at J, with 12 bases between. The CDR3 loop is CASSRGGLDTQYF. The CDR3 bases are TGTGCCAGCAGCCGAGGAGGGCTGGATACGCAGTATTTT. The full variable domain, its missing parts supplied by reference TRBV11-3 and TRBJ2-3, is EAGVVQSPRYKIIEKKQPVAFWCNPISGHNTLYWYLQNLGQGPELLIRYENEEAVDDSQLPKDRFSAERLKGVDSTLKIQPAELGDSAVYLCASSRGGLDTQYFGPGTRLTVL.

This chain uses TRBV4-2 with TRBJ2-6, with unresolved D. Between the trimmed V and J ends, which lost 4 bases and 0 bases, there was a span of 13 bases. This CDR3 has 17 residues. Germline CDR1 and CDR2: LGHNA and YNFKEQ. As DNA, the CDR3 is TGTGCCAGCAGCCGCGCTCAAGGTCGCTCTGGGGCCAACGTCCTGACTTTC. Amino acid sequence: CASSRAQGRSGANVLTF.

Only one count was recorded for this clone. The V call is TRBV19, the J call TRBJ2-2; the D gene is possibly TRBD1 (7 bases). V lost 3 bases to trimming and J lost 2 bases, with 16 bases between them. Germline values: CDR1 LNHDA, CDR2 SQIVND (reference sequence). This CDR3 contains 17 residues. The CDR3 protein is CASSMAGGTVNTGELFF. The DNA of the CDR3 is TGTGCCAGTAGTATGGCGGGCGGGACAGTCAACACCGGGGAGCTGTTTTTT.

The rearrangement uses TRBV19 and TRBJ2-6; D possibly uses TRBD1 or TRBD2 (5 bases each). Germline-derived CDR1 and CDR2 are LNHDA and SQIVND (reference sequence). This CDR3 has 16 amino acids. Trimming removed 2 bases from V and 4 bases from J, with 12 bases in between. CDR3 in DNA: TGTGCCAGTAGTATATCACGGGGCGAGGGGGCCAACGTCCTGACTTTC. This gives the protein CASSISRGEGANVLTF.

In DNA form, the CDR3 reads TGTGCCAGCAGTCACCGGGACGTTTTGAAGGAGACCCAGTACTTC. Encoded protein: CASSHRDVLKETQYF. The chain is built from TRBV28 and TRBJ2-5, with D perhaps TRBD1 or TRBD2 (5 bases each). CDR3 size: 15 residues. Germline assignment: CDR1 MDHEN and CDR2 SYDVKM. The germline V and J ends were trimmed by 5 bases and 5 bases, with 18 bases remaining between them.

The chain employs TRBV2 and TRBJ2-6; D not resolved. Germline lookup yields CDR1 SNHLY and CDR2 FYNNEI. There are 13 residues in the CDR3. The V gene lost 7 bases and the J gene lost 2 bases, with 6 bases spanning the gap. In nucleotides, the CDR3 is TGTGCCAGCAAAGAGACTGGGGCCAACGTCCTGACTTTC. It encodes CASKETGANVLTF.

V usage is TRBV27 and J usage is TRBJ1-5; D unclear. Germline CDR1 and CDR2: MNHEY and SMNVEV (reference sequence). This CDR3 has 16 residues. Trimming cost V 7 bases and J 5 bases, with 21 bases left between them. CDR3 DNA: TGTGCCAGCACTTCGGGTCGACCAGATAATTATCAGCCCCAGCATTTT. It translates to CASTSGRPDNYQPQHF.

The chain employs TRBV5-1 and TRBJ2-3; 12 bases are a match to TRBD2. CDR3 length equals 15 residues. V was clipped by 1 base and J by 6 bases; unmatched bases: 3. Germline CDR1 and CDR2: SGHRS and YFSETQ. CDR3 region: CASSLRTSGEDTQYF. DNA of the CDR3: TGCGCCAGCAGCTTGAGGACTAGCGGGGAGGATACGCAGTATTTT.

The V gene is TRBV27, the J gene TRBJ1-3, with D uncertain. Trimming removed 5 bases at V and 0 bases at J, with 8 bases between. The CDR3 is made up of 14 amino acids. Per the germline V gene, CDR1 is MNHEY and CDR2 is SMNVEV (reference sequence). The CDR3 nucleotides are TGTGCCAGCAGTCCCTTGGACTCTGGAAACACCATATATTTT. This sequence encodes CASSPLDSGNTIYF.

The chain is built from TRBV2 and TRBJ2-7; tentatively, D is TRBD2 (7 bases). In germline, CDR1 is SNHLY, CDR2 FYNNEI. This CDR3 contains 14 residues. The V end lost 2 bases, the J end lost 6 bases, and 14 bases lay between the germline ends. The CDR3 sequence is CASSEWGGGFEQYF. In nucleotides, the CDR3 is TGTGCCAGCAGTGAATGGGGAGGGGGGTTCGAGCAGTACTTC.

The chain uses TRBV11-3 and TRBJ2-5; TRBD1 agrees at 12 bases. Losses at the gene ends were 1 base for V and 5 bases for J; bases not matched to a gene: 5. Per the germline V gene, CDR1 is SGHNT and CDR2 is YENEEA. This CDR3 region has 16 residues. In DNA, the CDR3 is TGTGCCAGCAGCTTAGGAGGGACAGGGGGCGAGGAGACCCAGTACTTC. Translation gives CASSLGGTGGEETQYF.

This chain uses TRBV7-6 with TRBJ1-5; perhaps TRBD1 as D (5 bases). The CDR3 loop spans 13 amino acids. The germline CDR1 and CDR2 sequences are SGHVS and FNYEAQ. Trimming stripped 4 bases from V and 5 bases from J, with 9 bases between. The CDR3, as DNA: TGTGCCAGCAGCTGGGGACGGGATCAGCCCCAGCATTTT. This codes for CASSWGRDQPQHF.